This record covers a single TCR beta chain. Its matching antigen is unknown. This entry comes from a study of blood T cells in healthy people across ages. Together with a sample-barcoded 5' primer, a J-beta primer mix was included in a second PCR lasting about 6 to 11 cycles. Each TCR beta cDNA got a 12-nucleotide random molecular identifier. TCRdb reanalysed the 5' RACE reads using MiXCR and keeps one entry per CDR3 protein. The sample records 900,000 to 950,000 distinct CDR3 sequences, about 29% being singletons. Study-level points and caveats: CMV infection status of these donors was not known. Estimates drawn from one million T cells were deemed to understate diversity.

The CDR3 sequence is 16 residues long. V gave up 7 bases and J gave up 1 base, with 15 bases separating them. Germline loops: CDR1 SGHNT, CDR2 YYREEE (reference sequence). These data also featured in a second study, about T cells of mothers and their children. As that study records: Extracted RNA, in its entirety, went into cDNA synthesis at 1.5 ug per 15 ul.

V usage is TRBV5-4 and J usage is TRBJ2-6; the D gene is possibly TRBD2 (5 bases). Sequenced: blood. This sequence was found in a woman aged 35 to 49 in good health. CDR3 amino acids: CASRGPGSSGANVLTF. CDR3 coding DNA: TGTGCCAGCCGAGGACCGGGATCTTCTGGGGCCAACGTCCTGACTTTC.